This TCR beta chain was documented in a study of blood T cell repertoires in COVID-19. The germline CDR1 and CDR2 sequences are LNHDA and SQIVND (reference sequence). Germline trimming cut 5 bases from V and 9 bases from J; bases unmatched to any gene: 8. The CDR3 consists of 15 residues. Profiled with immunoSEQ multiplex PCR; TCRdb holds only in-frame clones, not every one. The sample contains tens of thousands of clones, approximately 88% of which appear only once. The origin of this receptor is a human donor in a cohort sampled during active COVID-19. V gene TRBV19 combines with J gene TRBJ2-1; the match to TRBD2 covers 12 bases. Specimen: peripheral blood. This CDR3 is CASSARLAGASEQFF. CDR3 nucleotide sequence: TGTGCCAGTAGTGCCAGACTAGCGGGGGCAAGTGAGCAGTTCTTC.